These 7 T cell receptor beta chains came from one sample sequenced in a study of shared clonotypes between healthy human individuals. Some clones are missing from TCRdb's copy, which holds only in-frame ones; the method was immunoSEQ multiplex PCR. The sample has about 1.1 million clones; 60% to 85% are singletons. The sample taken for sequencing was memory CD4+ T cells from PBMCs. Regarding subset: CD45RA-negative fraction. The receptors shown here come from a man between 18 and 29 years old in good health. Some clones in this sample may be carry-over from other donors' samples.

This chain links TRBV6-1 with TRBJ1-1; 7 bases line up with TRBD1. The junction had 10 bases not matched to a gene; V was cut back by 8 bases and J by 4 bases. Germline V lookup: CDR1 MNHNS, CDR2 SASEGT. CDR3 length: 14 residues. CDR3 nucleotides: TGTGCCAGCCCGAGATTACCAGGGGGCACTGAAGCTTTCTTT. Its protein is CASPRLPGGTEAFF.

This clone occurred a few times. The chain joins TRBV15 to TRBJ1-4; D is uncertain. Deletions cut 1 base from V and 8 bases from J, with 11 bases between. Germline CDR1 LNHNV, CDR2 YYDKDF (reference sequence). The CDR3 consists of 14 residues. In DNA form, the CDR3 reads TGTGCCACCAGCAGAGGACCTGGAGACGAAAAACTGTTTTTT. Protein product: CATSRGPGDEKLFF.

On this clone: This CDR3 is also generated by other DNA sequences in the sample. J is TRBJ2-1 and V is TRBV5-4, with 10 bases identical to TRBD2. This CDR3 is 16 amino acids long. Germline V gene lookup returns CDR1 SGHNT and CDR2 YYREEE (reference sequence). With 0 bases clipped from V and 4 bases from J, the junction kept 4 bases outside the gene matches. Here the CDR3 reads CASSLASGRSYNEQFF. Here the CDR3 DNA reads TGTGCCAGCAGCTTGGCTAGCGGGAGATCATACAATGAGCAGTTCTTC. The variable domain in full, with the rest retrieved from reference TRBV5-4 and TRBJ2-1, is ETGVTQSPTHLIKTRGQQVTLRCSSQSGHNTVSWYQQALGQGPQFIFQYYREEENGRGNFPPRFSGLQFPNYSSELNVNALELDDSALYLCASSLASGRSYNEQFFGPGTRLTVL.

The rearrangement links TRBV29-1 to TRBJ2-7; D not certain. The V end was cut by 4 bases, the J end by 0 bases, with 16 bases between. Germline assignment: CDR1 SQVTM and CDR2 ANQGSEA. The CDR3 covers 15 residues. The CDR3 region has the DNA TGCAGCGTTGCCCCAGCCAGGACGGACTCCTACGAGCAGTACTTC. This codes for CSVAPARTDSYEQYF.

This clone showed up just a few times. In nucleotides, the CDR3 is TGTGCCAGCAGCTCTTCAGGGTCCCCGATCGGGGAGCTGTTTTTT. This codes for CASSSSGSPIGELFF. This rearrangement joins TRBV11-2 to TRBJ2-2; D may be TRBD1 (5 bases). V lost 4 bases and J 7 bases, leaving 16 bases between the germline ends. Germline loops: CDR1 SGHAT, CDR2 FQNNGV. This CDR3 contains 15 residues. Variable domain in full (rest from reference TRBV11-2 and TRBJ2-2): EAGVAQSPRYKIIEKRQSVAFWCNPISGHATLYWYQQILGQGPKLLIQFQNNGVVDDSQLPKDRFSAERLKGVDSTLKIQPAKLEDSAVYLCASSSSGSPIGELFFGEGSRLTVL.

This rearrangement joins TRBV11-3 to TRBJ2-1; TRBD2 matches at 15 bases. CDR3 length: 20 amino acids. With 5 bases clipped from V and 0 bases from J, the junction kept 11 bases outside the gene matches. Germline CDR1 and CDR2: SGHNT and YENEEA. The CDR3 reads CASSRTGTSGGLTSYNEQFF. CDR3 nucleotides: TGTGCCAGCAGCCGTACCGGGACTAGCGGGGGGTTAACCTCCTACAATGAGCAGTTCTTC.

This chain joins TRBV5-4 and TRBJ2-2; the D gene is possibly TRBD2 (6 bases). Per germline, CDR1 SGHNT and CDR2 YYREEE (reference sequence). Trimming took off 4 bases at V and 5 bases at J, with 18 bases between the two ends. This CDR3 has 16 amino acids. The CDR3 coding sequence is TGTGCCAGCAGCCCTGGCGGGACCAAAGCGACCGGGGAGCTGTTTTTT. Encoded protein: CASSPGGTKATGELFF. The full variable domain, rest sourced from reference TRBV5-4 and TRBJ2-2, is ETGVTQSPTHLIKTRGQQVTLRCSSQSGHNTVSWYQQALGQGPQFIFQYYREEENGRGNFPPRFSGLQFPNYSSELNVNALELDDSALYLCASSPGGTKATGELFFGEGSRLTVL.